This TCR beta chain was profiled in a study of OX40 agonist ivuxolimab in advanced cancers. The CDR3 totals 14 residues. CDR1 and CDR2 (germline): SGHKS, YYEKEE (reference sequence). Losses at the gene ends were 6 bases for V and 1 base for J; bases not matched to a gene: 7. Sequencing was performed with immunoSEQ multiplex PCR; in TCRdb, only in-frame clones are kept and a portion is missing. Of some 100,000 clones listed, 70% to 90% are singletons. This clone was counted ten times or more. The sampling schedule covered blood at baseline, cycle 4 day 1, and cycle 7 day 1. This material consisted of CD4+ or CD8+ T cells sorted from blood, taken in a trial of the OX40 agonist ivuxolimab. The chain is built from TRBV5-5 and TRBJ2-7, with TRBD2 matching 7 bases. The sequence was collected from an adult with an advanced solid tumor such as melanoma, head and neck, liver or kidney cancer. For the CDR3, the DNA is TGTGCCAGCACCGGGGGGAGCGGGTCCTACGAGCAGTACTTC. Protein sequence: CASTGGSGSYEQYF.